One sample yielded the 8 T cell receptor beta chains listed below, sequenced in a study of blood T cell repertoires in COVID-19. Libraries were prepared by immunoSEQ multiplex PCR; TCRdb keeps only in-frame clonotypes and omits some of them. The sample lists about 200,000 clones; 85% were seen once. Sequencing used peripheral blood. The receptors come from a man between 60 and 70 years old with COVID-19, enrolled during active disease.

The CDR3 region is CASSGETGATNEKLFF. For the CDR3, the DNA is TGTGCCAGCAGTGGAGAAACAGGGGCAACTAATGAAAAACTGTTTTTT. The J gene is TRBJ1-4, the V gene TRBV2; TRBD1 matches at 7 bases. Trimming removed 4 bases from V and 0 bases from J; junction bases left unmatched: 5. Germline lookup yields CDR1 SNHLY and CDR2 FYNNEI. CDR3 length: 16 amino acids.

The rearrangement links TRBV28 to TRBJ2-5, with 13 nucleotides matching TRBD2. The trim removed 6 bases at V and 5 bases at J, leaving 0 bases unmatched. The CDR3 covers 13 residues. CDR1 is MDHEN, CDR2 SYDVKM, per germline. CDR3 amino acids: CASRLAGGETQYF. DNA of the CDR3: TGTGCCAGCAGACTAGCGGGAGGGGAGACCCAGTACTTC.

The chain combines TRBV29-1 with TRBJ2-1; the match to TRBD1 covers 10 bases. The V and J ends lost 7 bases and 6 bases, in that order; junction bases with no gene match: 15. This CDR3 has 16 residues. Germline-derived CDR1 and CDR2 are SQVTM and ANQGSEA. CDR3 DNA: TGCAGCGCAACACCAGTGGACAGGGGGTTAGGCAATGAGCAGTTCTTC. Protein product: CSATPVDRGLGNEQFF.

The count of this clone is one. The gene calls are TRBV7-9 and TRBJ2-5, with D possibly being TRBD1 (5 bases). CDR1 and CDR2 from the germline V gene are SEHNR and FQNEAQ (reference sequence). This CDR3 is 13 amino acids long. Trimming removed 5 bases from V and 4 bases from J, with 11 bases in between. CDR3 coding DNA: TGTGCCAGCAGCCTCAGGGTAGGAGAGACCCAGTACTTC. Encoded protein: CASSLRVGETQYF.

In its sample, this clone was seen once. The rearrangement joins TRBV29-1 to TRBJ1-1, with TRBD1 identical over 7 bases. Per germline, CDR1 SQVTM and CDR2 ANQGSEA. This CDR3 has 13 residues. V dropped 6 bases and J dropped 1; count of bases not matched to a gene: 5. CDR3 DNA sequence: TGCAGCGTCAGGACAGGCGGGAACACTGAAGCTTTCTTT. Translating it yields CSVRTGGNTEAFF. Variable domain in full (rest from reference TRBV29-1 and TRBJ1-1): SAVISQKPSRDICQRGTSLTIQCQVDSQVTMMFWYRQQPGQSLTLIATANQGSEATYESGFVIDKFPISRPNLTFSTLTVSNMSPEDSSIYLCSVRTGGNTEAFFGQGTRLTVV.

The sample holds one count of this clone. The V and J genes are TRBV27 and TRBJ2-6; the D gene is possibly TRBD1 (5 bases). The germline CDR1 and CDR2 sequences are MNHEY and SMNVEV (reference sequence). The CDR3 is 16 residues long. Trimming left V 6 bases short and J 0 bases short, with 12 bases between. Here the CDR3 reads CASSSQGSSGANVLTF. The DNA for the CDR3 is TGTGCCAGCAGCTCTCAGGGCAGCTCTGGGGCCAACGTCCTGACTTTC. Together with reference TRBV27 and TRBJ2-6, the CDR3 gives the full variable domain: EAQVTQNPRYLITVTGKKLTVTCSQNMNHEYMSWYRQDPGLGLRQIYYSMNVEVTDKGDVPEGYKVSRKEKRNFPLILESPSPNQTSLYFCASSSQGSSGANVLTFGAGSRLTVL.

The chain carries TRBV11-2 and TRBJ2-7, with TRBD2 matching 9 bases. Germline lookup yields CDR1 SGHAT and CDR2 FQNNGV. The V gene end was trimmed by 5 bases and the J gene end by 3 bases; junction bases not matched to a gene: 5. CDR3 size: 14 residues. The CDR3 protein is CASSGRGGLYEQYF. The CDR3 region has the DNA TGTGCCAGCAGCGGGCGGGGGGGCCTCTACGAGCAGTACTTC. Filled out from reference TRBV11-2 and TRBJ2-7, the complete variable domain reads EAGVAQSPRYKIIEKRQSVAFWCNPISGHATLYWYQQILGQGPKLLIQFQNNGVVDDSQLPKDRFSAERLKGVDSTLKIQPAKLEDSAVYLCASSGRGGLYEQYFGPGTRLTVT.

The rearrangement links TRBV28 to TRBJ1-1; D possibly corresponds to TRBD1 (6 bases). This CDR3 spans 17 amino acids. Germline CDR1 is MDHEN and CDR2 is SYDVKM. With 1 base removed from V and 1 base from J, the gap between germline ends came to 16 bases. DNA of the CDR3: TGTGCCAGCAGTTTATTCGGGGGGCAGGGGCCGAACACTGAAGCTTTCTTT. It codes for CASSLFGGQGPNTEAFF.